This T cell receptor (beta chain) was observed in a study of blood T cell repertoires in COVID-19. Study as a whole: COVID-19 samples collected from the United States, Italy and Spain covered acute and convalescent phases.

TCRdb's table, derived via immunoSEQ multiplex PCR, lists solely in-frame clones and lacks some. This sample has 40,000 to 45,000 clones, with 79% found just once. V lost 4 bases, J lost 0 bases, and 13 bases lay in between. CDR3 length: 15 amino acids. Germline assignment: CDR1 SGHNT and CDR2 YYREEE (reference sequence). Material for sequencing was peripheral blood. The TCR was taken from a woman aged 80 or over with acute or convalescent COVID-19. The chain is built from TRBV5-4 and TRBJ1-1; perhaps TRBD1 as D (5 bases). The CDR3 DNA sequence: TGTGCCAGCAGCAGGGCGGGACGGTTGAACACTGAAGCTTTCTTT. Its protein is CASSRAGRLNTEAFF. The whole variable domain, remainder taken from reference TRBV5-4 and TRBJ1-1, is ETGVTQSPTHLIKTRGQQVTLRCSSQSGHNTVSWYQQALGQGPQFIFQYYREEENGRGNFPPRFSGLQFPNYSSELNVNALELDDSALYLCASSRAGRLNTEAFFGQGTRLTVV.